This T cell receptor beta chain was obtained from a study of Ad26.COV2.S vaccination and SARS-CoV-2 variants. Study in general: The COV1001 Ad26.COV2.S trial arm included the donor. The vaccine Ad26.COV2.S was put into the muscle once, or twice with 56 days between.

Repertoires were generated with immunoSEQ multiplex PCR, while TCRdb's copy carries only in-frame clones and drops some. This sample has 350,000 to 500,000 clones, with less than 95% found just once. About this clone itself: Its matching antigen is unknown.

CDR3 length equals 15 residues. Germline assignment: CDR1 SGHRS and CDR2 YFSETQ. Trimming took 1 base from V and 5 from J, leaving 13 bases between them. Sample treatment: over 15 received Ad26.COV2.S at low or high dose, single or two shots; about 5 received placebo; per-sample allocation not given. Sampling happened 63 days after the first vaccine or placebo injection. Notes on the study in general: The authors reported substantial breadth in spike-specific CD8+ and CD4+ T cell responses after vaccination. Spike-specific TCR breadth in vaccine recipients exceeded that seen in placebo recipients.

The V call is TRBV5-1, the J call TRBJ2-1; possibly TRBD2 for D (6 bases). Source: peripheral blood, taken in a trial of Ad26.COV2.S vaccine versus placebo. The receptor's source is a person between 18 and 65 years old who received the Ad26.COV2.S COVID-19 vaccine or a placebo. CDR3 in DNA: TGCGCCAGCAGCTTGAAGGAGGGGTTGGACAATGAGCAGTTCTTC. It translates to CASSLKEGLDNEQFF.